The present entry profiles one TCR beta chain with its context. Germline V lookup: CDR1 ENHRY, CDR2 SYGVKD. V was pared by 6 bases and J by 0 bases, with 6 bases of the junction left unmatched. CDR3 length: 15 residues. The data were taken from a study of T cell changes during pregnancy in multiple sclerosis. Sequenced by immunoSEQ multiplex PCR; TCRdb stores in-frame clones only, minus some. The data hold around 100,000 clones, with around 93% observed a single time. This specimen was peripheral blood, taken before pregnancy. The V and J genes are TRBV10-3 and TRBJ2-7, with TRBD1 identical over 9 bases. This receptor was obtained from a female donor with multiple sclerosis, enrolled in a pregnancy study. CDR3 amino acids: CAISTTGGRSYEQYF. The CDR3 DNA reads TGTGCCATCAGCACGACAGGGGGTCGCTCCTACGAGCAGTACTTC.